These T cell receptor beta chains were read from a single sample in a study of T cell repertoires in cytomegalovirus infection. MiXCR, run by TCRdb on the reads, gives a single entry per CDR3 protein. The data hold roughly 180,000 distinct CDR3 sequences, with about 28% observed a single time. The sample was PBMCs. These receptors came from a human donor in good health (CMV status not recorded). Some clones in this sample may be carry-over from other donors' samples. Each CDR3 is given with its conserved first and last residue. The D gene is left open where the match is weak. Clone size is stated in some rows and not others, as once, few, many or a class when expanded.

j_call,d_call,v_call,clone_size,cdr3_nt,cdr3_aa
TRBJ1-5,NA,TRBV6-5,many,TGTGCCAGCAGTTACGGGGTCGGCAATCAGCCCCAGCATTTT,CASSYGVGNQPQHF
TRBJ2-5,TRBD2,TRBV7-2,many,TGTGCCAGCAGCCCCTGGACTAGCGGGGGAGAGGAGACCCAGTACTTC,CASSPWTSGGEETQYF
TRBJ2-3,NA,TRBV7-4,NA,TGTGCCAGCAGCTTAGGTGGGGCTGGAGATACGCAGTATTTT,CASSLGGAGDTQYF
TRBJ2-1,NA,TRBV29-1,NA,TGCAGCGCCGAGGGGTGGGCAGAGACGACTACCTACAATGAGCAGTTCTTC,CSAEGWAETTTYNEQFF
TRBJ2-1,NA,TRBV19,many,TGTGCCAGTAGGATTGACAGGAGCTCCTACAATGAGCAGTTCTTC,CASRIDRSSYNEQFF
TRBJ1-5,NA,TRBV6-1,few,TGTGCCAGCAGTGAAGCCTGGGACACCAATCAGCCCCAGCATTTT,CASSEAWDTNQPQHF
TRBJ2-3,NA,TRBV5-1,NA,TGCGCCAGCAGCTTGCCCACGGGGGACACAGATACGCAGTATTTT,CASSLPTGDTDTQYF
TRBJ1-5,TRBD1,TRBV20-1,NA,TGCAGTGCTGGGGGGACAGGGTTGGGTCAGCCCCAGCATTTT,CSAGGTGLGQPQHF
TRBJ2-5,TRBD2,TRBV11-2,few,TGTGCCAGCAGCCCTTTTCGACTAGCGGGGGGGAGAGAGACCCAGTACTTC,CASSPFRLAGGRETQYF
TRBJ1-3,NA,TRBV11-3,few,TGTGCCAGCAGCCCAGGGGCCTCCGGAAACACCATATATTTT,CASSPGASGNTIYF
TRBJ1-2,TRBD1,TRBV7-2,NA,TGTGCCAGCAGCCAGGGACAGGGAAGTCGGGGCTACACCTTC,CASSQGQGSRGYTF
TRBJ1-6,NA,TRBV7-2,few,TGTGCCAGCAGCTTATTAGGGTCCTATAATTCACCCCTCCACTTT,CASSLLGSYNSPLHF
TRBJ2-1,TRBD2,TRBV7-9,NA,TGTGCCAGCAGCCCGGGGGCTAGCGGGGGCACCTACAATGAGCAGTTCTTC,CASSPGASGGTYNEQFF
TRBJ2-5,NA,TRBV29-1,NA,TGCAGCGTTGACGAAGAGACCCAGTACTTC,CSVDEETQYF
TRBJ2-1,TRBD2,TRBV4-2,NA,TGTGCCAGCAGCCAAGAAGGGACTAGCGGGGGGTTCTCCTACAATGAGCAGTTCTTC,CASSQEGTSGGFSYNEQFF
TRBJ2-5,NA,TRBV12-3/TRBV12-4,NA,TGTGCCAGCAGTATCCCGACAAGGGCGGCAGAGACCCAGTACTTC,CASSIPTRAAETQYF
TRBJ2-7,TRBD1,TRBV12-3/TRBV12-4,NA,TGTGCCAGCAGTTCCCCGGACAGGGTGGACGAGCAGTACTTC,CASSSPDRVDEQYF
TRBJ2-7,NA,TRBV7-2,many,TGTGCCAGCAGCTCTATTTCGGGATACGAGCAGTACTTC,CASSSISGYEQYF
TRBJ1-5,TRBD1,TRBV6-2/TRBV6-3,few,TGTGCCAGCAGTTACCACCGGGACAGGATCAATCAGCCCCAGCATTTT,CASSYHRDRINQPQHF
TRBJ2-1,NA,TRBV12-3/TRBV12-4,NA,TGTGCCAGCAGTCCTAAGGGGGGAAGCTCCTACAATGAGCAGTTCTTC,CASSPKGGSSYNEQFF
TRBJ1-5,NA,TRBV23-1,many,TGCGCCAGCAGGCCGACAGGACAGCCCCAGCATTTT,CASRPTGQPQHF
TRBJ1-1,NA,TRBV6-2/TRBV6-3,few,TGTGCCAGCACCTTAGGGGGGGTTCGGACTGAAGCTTTCTTT,CASTLGGVRTEAFF
TRBJ2-2,NA,TRBV7-8,NA,TGTGCCAGCAGCTTATCCAGGGTGGCAGGGCATTATAGCGGGGAGCTGTTTTTT,CASSLSRVAGHYSGELFF
TRBJ2-7,NA,TRBV7-2,few,TGTGCCAGCAGCCAGGCCTCCGCCGGCGACGAGCAGTACTTC,CASSQASAGDEQYF
TRBJ2-1,NA,TRBV2,NA,TGTGCCAGCAGTGAACCTCGGGACACCTACAATGAGCAGTTCTTC,CASSEPRDTYNEQFF
TRBJ2-3,NA,TRBV12-3/TRBV12-4,NA,TGTGCCAGCAGTTTCCGGGGGGATACGCAGTATTTT,CASSFRGDTQYF
TRBJ2-3,NA,TRBV10-3,once,TGTGCCATCAGCGGGACCTCTAGTACGCAGTATTTT,CAISGTSSTQYF
TRBJ2-7,NA,TRBV5-1,NA,TGCGCCAGCAGCTTGGGTCGAATAGGCGAGCAGTACTTC,CASSLGRIGEQYF
TRBJ2-5,TRBD2,TRBV7-3,NA,TGTGCCAGCAGCGCGACGACTAGCGGGGAGACCCAGTACTTC,CASSATTSGETQYF
TRBJ1-2,TRBD1,TRBV9,NA,TGTGCCAGCAGCGGCGGGACAGAAGAGAACTATGGCTACACCTTC,CASSGGTEENYGYTF
TRBJ2-7,NA,TRBV15,NA,TGTGCCACCAGCAGCGACCGCGGGATACTCTCCTACGAGCAGTACTTC,CATSSDRGILSYEQYF
TRBJ1-2,NA,TRBV20-1,NA,TGCAGTGCTAGGACGAGGGGCAGAAGTAAGGATGGCTACACCTTC,CSARTRGRSKDGYTF
TRBJ1-4,NA,TRBV7-2,few,TGTGCCAGCAGCTTATCAGGAAGGGGCGCGGATGAAAAACTGTTTTTT,CASSLSGRGADEKLFF
TRBJ1-1,NA,TRBV2,NA,TGTGCCAGCATTCCCGGAGGGGTAGGGACTGAAGCTTTCTTT,CASIPGGVGTEAFF
TRBJ1-1,NA,TRBV7-8,NA,TGTGCCAGCAGCCCTAGGAGCCTTATGAACACTGAAGCTTTCTTT,CASSPRSLMNTEAFF
TRBJ1-1,NA,TRBV29-1,few,TGCAGCGTCGCAGAAGGGAACACTGAAGCTTTCTTT,CSVAEGNTEAFF
TRBJ2-6,NA,TRBV19,NA,TGTGCCAGTAGTATTGCGGGACTGTCCTCTGGGGCCAACGTCCTGACTTTC,CASSIAGLSSGANVLTF
TRBJ2-1,NA,TRBV7-9,NA,TGTGCCAGCAGCGAGCTTAAACTAGAGTCCTTTGAGCAGTTCTTC,CASSELKLESFEQFF
TRBJ2-2,NA,TRBV19,many,TGTGCCACCGCGGACAGAACCTCGAACACCGGGGAGCTGTTTTTT,CATADRTSNTGELFF
TRBJ1-1,NA,TRBV20-1,few,TGCAGTGCTGGTCGACAAGCTGAGGGTGAAGCTTTCTTT,CSAGRQAEGEAFF
TRBJ1-4,NA,TRBV25-1,many,TGTGCCAGCAGTGTCTCGGACAGTAGTAATGAAAAACTGTTTTTT,CASSVSDSSNEKLFF
TRBJ1-2,NA,TRBV7-4,NA,TGTGCCAGCAGCCCGTTAGGGGGGGTCTCTGGCTACACCTTC,CASSPLGGVSGYTF
TRBJ2-2,NA,TRBV7-2,many,TGTGCCAGCAGCTTAGAGGTCAATGCGAACACCGGGGAGCTGTTTTTT,CASSLEVNANTGELFF